This TCR beta chain was recorded in a study of PD-L1 blockade in urothelial cancer. As for the study in general: Most of the 29 patients were males with bladder-origin urothelial cancer.

V was pared by 8 bases and J by 6 bases, with 12 bases of the junction left unmatched. The germline V gene has CDR1 SGHRS and CDR2 YFSETQ. The CDR3 contains 15 residues. TCRdb's table, derived via immunoSEQ multiplex PCR, lists solely in-frame clones and lacks some. The sample carries about 74,000 clones, 84% recorded once. This clone has only a few counts. All patients handed over anywhere from 1 to 8 samples, pretreatment and on-treatment. The sequence derives from a man aged 65 to 85 with urothelial cancer. The chain employs TRBV5-1 and TRBJ2-3, with 10 bases aligning to TRBD2. The specimen comprised PBMCs, sampled around atezolizumab (anti-PD-L1) treatment. The CDR3 protein is CASALAGVRTDTQYF. The DNA for the CDR3 is TGCGCCAGTGCCCTAGCGGGAGTTAGGACGGATACGCAGTATTTT.